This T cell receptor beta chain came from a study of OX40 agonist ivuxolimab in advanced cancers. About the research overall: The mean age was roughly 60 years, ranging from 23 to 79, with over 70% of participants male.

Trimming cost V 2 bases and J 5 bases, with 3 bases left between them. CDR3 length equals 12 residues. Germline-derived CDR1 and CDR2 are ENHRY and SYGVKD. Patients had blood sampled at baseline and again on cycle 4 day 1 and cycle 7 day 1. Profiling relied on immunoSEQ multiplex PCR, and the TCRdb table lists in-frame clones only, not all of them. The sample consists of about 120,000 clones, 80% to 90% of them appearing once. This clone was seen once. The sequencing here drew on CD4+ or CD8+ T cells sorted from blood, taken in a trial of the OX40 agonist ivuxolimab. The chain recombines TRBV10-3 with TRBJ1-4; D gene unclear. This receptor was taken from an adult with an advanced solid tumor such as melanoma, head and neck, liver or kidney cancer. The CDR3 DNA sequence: TGTGCCATCAGTGAGAGAAATGAAAAACTGTTTTTT. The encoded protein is CAISERNEKLFF.